The 21 T cell receptor beta chains reported below all come from one sample, sequenced in a study of breast tumors, draining lymph nodes, adjacent tissues. MiXCR, run by TCRdb on the multiplex PCR reads, gives a single entry per CDR3 protein. Among approximately 280,000 distinct CDR3 sequences listed, roughly 30% were seen once. Breast cancer patients provided tissue from their axillary draining lymph nodes. The material sequenced was axillary lymph node tissue. These receptors were collected from a female donor with breast cancer. Some clones in this sample may be carry-over from other donors' samples.

The CDR3 sequence is CASSVSGQNYNEQFF. The DNA for the CDR3 is TGTGCCAGCAGTGTATCGGGACAAAACTACAATGAGCAGTTCTTC. The chain employs TRBV6-1 and TRBJ2-1; D may be TRBD1 (6 bases). V was clipped by 4 bases and J by 3 bases, with 13 bases between them. The CDR3 has 15 amino acids. The germline V gene has CDR1 MNHNS and CDR2 SASEGT.

This clonotype was seen repeatedly, ten times or more. The chain employs TRBV20-1 and TRBJ2-5; 11 positions match TRBD2. The germline V gene has CDR1 DFQATT and CDR2 SNEGSKA (reference sequence). The CDR3 has 15 amino acids. The V gene end was trimmed by 4 bases and the J gene end by 5 bases; junction bases not matched to a gene: 9. CDR3 in amino acids: CSAKIAGGPPETQYF. DNA of the CDR3: TGCAGTGCTAAGATAGCGGGAGGGCCGCCGGAGACCCAGTACTTC.

This clonotype was recorded many times. The chain has TRBV20-1 and TRBJ2-7; 8 bases fit TRBD2. The trim removed 6 bases at V and 3 bases at J, leaving 13 bases unmatched. Looked up from germline, CDR1 is DFQATT and CDR2 is SNEGSKA (reference sequence). This CDR3 is built from 15 residues. The CDR3 reads CSADAYSGANYEQYF. The CDR3 nucleotides read TGCAGTGCCGACGCTTATAGCGGGGCCAACTACGAGCAGTACTTC.

This clonotype was seen at least ten times. V gene TRBV4-1 combines with J gene TRBJ2-3; tentatively, D is TRBD2 (6 bases). Germline CDR1 and CDR2: MGHRA and YSYEKL. V dropped 4 bases and J dropped 0 bases, with 11 bases sitting between them. The CDR3 totals 15 residues. CDR3 DNA: TGCGCCAGCAGCCTGGTAGCGGCAAGCACAGATACGCAGTATTTT. Its translation: CASSLVAASTDTQYF.

Ten or more counts support this clonotype. The DNA for the CDR3 is TGCAGCGCCCCGGACTGGACAACCTACGAGCAGTACTTC. Translation gives CSAPDWTTYEQYF. This chain links TRBV20-1 with TRBJ2-7; D is possibly TRBD1 or TRBD2 (5 bases each). Germline V gene sequence: CDR1 DFQATT, CDR2 SNEGSKA (reference sequence). The CDR3 covers 13 residues.

This clonotype was seen many times. The chain carries TRBV4-1 and TRBJ2-7, with D maybe TRBD1 (6 bases). The CDR3 consists of 14 residues. Per the germline V gene, CDR1 is MGHRA and CDR2 is YSYEKL. Trimming took off 3 bases at V and 2 bases at J, with 11 bases between the two ends. CDR3 bases: TGCGCCAGCAGCCAGGGGGCCCGGGCCTACGAGCAGTACTTC. As protein: CASSQGARAYEQYF.

With respect to this clonotype: This may come from a read error, since a much larger clone is one base off. This chain uses TRBV11-2 with TRBJ1-2, with D possibly matching TRBD1 (6 bases). The CDR3 is 16 residues long. V was cut by 1 base and J by 3 bases, with 15 bases left in between. CDR1 is SGHAT, CDR2 FQNNGV, per germline. CDR3 sequence reads: CASSLGQGTSYYGYTF. The CDR3 coding sequence is TGTGCCAGCAGCTTAGGCCAGGGGACGAGCTACTATGGCTACACCTTC.

As concerns this clonotype: A much larger clone sits a single nucleotide away, making a read error possible. The CDR3: CASSIRRTSGSNEQLF. For the CDR3, the DNA is TGTGCCAGTAGTATAAGACGGACTAGCGGGAGCAATGAGCAGCTCTTC. The gene calls are TRBV7-8 and TRBJ2-1; 13 nucleotides align to TRBD2. Germline lookup yields CDR1 SGHVS and CDR2 FQNEAQ. This CDR3 region has 16 residues.

In this sample, this clonotype turned up many times. The chain joins TRBV11-1 to TRBJ2-1, with D possibly TRBD2 on 5 matching bases. Trimming took off 0 bases at V and 6 bases at J, with 6 bases between the two ends. The V gene's germline CDR1 is SGHAT and CDR2 FQDESV (reference sequence). The CDR3 is made up of 13 amino acids. The CDR3 here is CASSLARANEQFF. The CDR3 DNA follows: TGTGCCAGCAGCTTAGCGAGGGCCAATGAGCAGTTCTTC.

Regarding this clonotype: This could be a read error, since a much larger clone is one nucleotide away. The rearrangement uses TRBV7-9 and TRBJ2-3; the match to TRBD2 covers 9 bases. This CDR3 spans 18 amino acids. Looked up from germline, CDR1 is SEHNR and CDR2 is FQNEAQ (reference sequence). The ends lost 1 base at V and 7 bases at J; junction bases unmatched: 15. CDR3 nucleotide sequence: TGTGCCAGCAGCTTAGATGGAGGACCGTTAGCGGGAGTGCATACGCAGTATTTT. Translated, it gives CASSLDGGPLAGVHTQYF.

The chain combines TRBV6-2 or TRBV6-3 with TRBJ2-5; D unclear. The CDR3 consists of 13 residues. Trimming took 6 bases from V and 5 from J, leaving 13 bases between them. Germline-derived CDR1 and CDR2 are MNHEY and SVGEGT. CDR3 DNA: TGTGCCAGCAGCCCTCTCCCCCGGGAGACCCAGTACTTC. Translated: CASSPLPRETQYF.

Notes on this clonotype: At one end the junction does not follow the germline gene, possibly because of a read error. This chain links TRBV6-5 with TRBJ2-7; D remains ambiguous. Germline V CDR1 and CDR2: MNHEY, SVGAGI. CDR3 size: 13 residues. The chain's CDR3 is CANSYTGAYEQYF. The CDR3, as DNA: TGTGCCAACAGTTATACTGGAGCCTACGAGCAGTACTTC.

This clonotype was seen many times. The V gene is TRBV20-1, the J gene TRBJ2-5, with D tentatively TRBD2 (6 bases). This CDR3 is 14 amino acids long. Between the trimmed V and J ends, which lost 1 base and 5 bases, there was a span of 14 bases. The V gene's germline CDR1 is DFQATT and CDR2 SNEGSKA (reference sequence). The CDR3: CSARVSGGVETQYF. In nucleotides, the CDR3 is TGCAGTGCTAGAGTATCGGGCGGGGTGGAGACCCAGTACTTC.

Notes on this clonotype: This may come from a read error, since a much larger clone is one base off. V usage is TRBV11-3 and J usage is TRBJ2-1; 10 nucleotides agree with TRBD2. The CDR3 is made up of 15 amino acids. The V gene's germline CDR1 is SGHNT and CDR2 YENEEA. The ends lost 4 bases at V and 8 bases at J; junction bases unmatched: 8. The CDR3 is CASSSTGLATDEQFF. The CDR3 DNA sequence: TGTGCCAGCAGCTCGACGGGACTAGCGACCGATGAGCAGTTCTTC.

This clonotype has ten or more counts. The rearrangement links TRBV7-2 to TRBJ2-7; TRBD2 is a possible D gene (5 bases). The CDR3 runs 12 residues. CDR1 and CDR2 (germline): SGHTA, FQGNSA. V gave up 5 bases and J gave up 4 bases, with 9 bases separating them. As DNA, the CDR3 is TGTGCCAGCAGCCCGGACTGGTACGAGCAGTACTTC. This encodes CASSPDWYEQYF.

With regard to this clonotype: This may be a read error: a much more frequent sequence differs by one nucleotide. It is likely a read error, because the conserved phenylalanine at the end of the CDR3 is missing. The V gene is TRBV12-3 or TRBV12-4, the J gene TRBJ2-3, with TRBD2 matching over 14 bases. Unmatched junction bases numbered 5, after V lost 4 bases and J lost 2 bases. CDR3 length: 17 residues. The CDR3 DNA reads TGTGCCAGCAGTTCAGGGACTAGCGGGAGTGACACAGATACGCAGTATTTG. It specifies CASSSGTSGSDTDTQYL.

This clonotype was seen ten or more times. This chain connects TRBV12-3 or TRBV12-4 to TRBJ1-5; a possible D gene is TRBD1 (5 bases). V lost 4 bases and J lost 9, with 19 bases in between. CDR3 length: 15 residues. The CDR3 spells CASSSLGPGQPPQHF. In DNA form, the CDR3 reads TGTGCCAGCAGTTCGTTAGGGCCAGGGCAGCCGCCCCAGCATTTT.

About this clonotype: A much larger clone differs from this one at a single base, so this may be a read error. This sequence joins TRBV5-1 and TRBJ2-5; D perhaps matches TRBD2 (5 bases). Germline V gene data show CDR1 as SGHRS and CDR2 as YFSETQ. The CDR3 is made up of 16 amino acids. CDR3 loop: CASGLEGSAIIETQYF. The CDR3 DNA reads as TGCGCCAGCGGCTTGGAAGGGAGCGCCATAATAGAGACCCAGTACTTC.

This clonotype was recorded many times. This chain joins TRBV10-1 and TRBJ2-5; D is ambiguous. Germline CDR1 reads WNHNN; CDR2 reads SYGVQD (reference sequence). V lost 0 bases and J 3 bases, leaving 8 bases between the germline ends. The CDR3 is made up of 14 amino acids. CDR3 loop: CASSESHAEETQYF. The CDR3 DNA sequence: TGCGCCAGCAGTGAGTCGCACGCAGAAGAGACCCAGTACTTC.

This clonotype ranks as medium-sized. The gene calls are TRBV7-9 and TRBJ2-7, with a weak D call TRBD1 (5 bases). The germline V gene has CDR1 SEHNR and CDR2 FQNEAQ (reference sequence). The CDR3 consists of 12 residues. Trimming took 5 bases from V and 2 from J, leaving 7 bases between them. The CDR3 sequence is CASSPTAYEQYF. The CDR3 bases are TGTGCCAGCAGCCCGACAGCCTACGAGCAGTACTTC.

This clonotype has a handful of counts. A much more abundant neighbour one base away suggests this may be a read error. This chain uses TRBV5-6 with TRBJ2-6, with 12 bases matching TRBD1. This CDR3 region has 18 residues. CDR1 is SGHDT, CDR2 YYEEEE, per germline. CDR3 bases: TGTGCCAGCAGTCAAACCGGGACAGGGGGCTATGGGGCCGACGTCCTGACTTTC. It codes for CASSQTGTGGYGADVLTF.